This TCR beta chain was captured in a study of blood T cell repertoires in COVID-19. Germline lookup yields CDR1 SNHLY and CDR2 FYNNEI. Trimming took 3 bases from V and 3 from J, leaving 11 bases between them. The length of the CDR3 is 15 residues. Using immunoSEQ multiplex PCR, the repertoire was profiled, and TCRdb retains in-frame clones only, with some absent. Seen here are roughly 230,000 clones, approximately 92% observed once, and the top ten hold 4% to 5%. J is TRBJ2-2 and V is TRBV2, with D tentatively TRBD1 (5 bases). Input material: peripheral blood. This clonotype was obtained from a middle-aged woman who had recovered from COVID-19. CDR3 sequence (DNA): TGTGCCAGCAGTGACCGAACGACAGACACCGGGGAGCTGTTTTTT. Encoded protein: CASSDRTTDTGELFF.